The rows below give T cell receptor beta chains drawn from one sample of a study of long-term antiretroviral therapy in people with HIV. Sequenced by immunoSEQ multiplex PCR; TCRdb stores in-frame clones only, minus some. The sample shows about 27,000 clones, roughly 80% of them seen only once. Material: unsorted PBMCs, obtained 3 years after starting antiretroviral therapy. The receptors shown here come from a man in his forties or fifties with HIV. Both conserved end residues are part of each CDR3. The D gene is left open where the match is weak. Size values are once, few and many counts, or a class for expanded clones, and some rows have none.

TRBV30	NA	NA	TRBJ2-5	CAWSVAGETQYF	TGTGCCTGGAGTGTGGCCGGGGAGACCCAGTACTTC
TRBV19	NA	NA	TRBJ2-2	CASVQGGGGELFF	TGTGCCAGCGTTCAGGGGGGCGGAGGGGAGCTGTTTTTT
TRBV11-2	NA	NA	TRBJ1-5	CASSQDLGTGPQHF	TGTGCCAGCAGCCAGGACCTTGGGACGGGGCCCCAGCATTTT
TRBV5-4	NA	once	TRBJ2-1	CASSSYSPGGSNEQFF	TGTGCCAGCAGCTCCTACAGCCCGGGGGGCTCAAATGAGCAGTTCTTC
TRBV25-1	NA	NA	TRBJ2-7	CASSERRGALDEQYF	TGTGCCAGCAGTGAAAGGAGGGGTGCTTTGGACGAGCAGTACTTC
TRBV5-5	NA	NA	TRBJ1-3	CASSLWAGDSGNTIYF	TGTGCCAGCAGCTTGTGGGCCGGAGACTCTGGAAACACCATATATTTT
TRBV5-1	NA	NA	TRBJ1-2	CASSLSANYGYTF	TGCGCCAGCAGCCTAAGTGCGAACTATGGCTACACCTTC
TRBV7-2	NA	NA	TRBJ2-2	CASSLPGGSNTGELFF	TGTGCCAGCAGCCTACCGGGGGGCTCGAACACCGGGGAGCTGTTTTTT
TRBV7-9	NA	NA	TRBJ2-7	CASSLVGGSPAEQYF	TGTGCCAGCAGCTTAGTAGGCGGCAGTCCTGCCGAGCAGTACTTC
TRBV27	NA	NA	TRBJ2-6	CASTFASSGANVLTF	TGTGCCAGCACTTTTGCCTCGTCTGGGGCCAACGTCCTGACTTTC
TRBV5-4	NA	NA	TRBJ2-3	CASSFASSSTDTQYF	TGTGCCAGCAGCTTTGCTTCCTCTAGCACAGATACGCAGTATTTT
TRBV19	NA	NA	TRBJ1-2	CASSPGEGIGYTF	TGTGCCAGTAGTCCTGGGGAGGGGATTGGCTACACCTTC
TRBV7-9	TRBD2	once	TRBJ2-7	CASSLNPGLPTEQYF	TGTGCCAGCAGCTTGAATCCGGGACTACCGACCGAGCAGTACTTC
TRBV7-2	NA	NA	TRBJ2-3	CASSLEGRPNTQYF	TGTGCCAGCAGCTTAGAGGGAAGACCGAATACGCAGTATTTT
TRBV5-8	TRBD2	once	TRBJ2-7	CASSTGLAGVGEQYF	TGTGCCAGCAGCACCGGACTAGCGGGAGTTGGCGAGCAGTACTTC
TRBV6-4	NA	NA	TRBJ1-5	CASSPRQANKCSNQPQHF	TGTGCCAGCAGTCCCCGGCAGGCGAATAAGTGTAGCAATCAGCCCCAGCATTTT
TRBV6-5	NA	NA	TRBJ2-7	CASREGYEQYF	TGTGCCAGCAGGGAGGGCTACGAGCAGTACTTC
TRBV5-4	TRBD2	NA	TRBJ2-1	CASSKGLASSYNEQFF	TGTGCCAGCAGCAAGGGACTAGCGAGCTCCTACAATGAGCAGTTCTTC
TRBV6-1	TRBD1	NA	TRBJ2-2	CASKDRGNTGELFF	TGTGCCAGCAAGGACAGGGGGAACACCGGGGAGCTGTTTTTT
TRBV5-6	TRBD2	NA	TRBJ2-3	CASSQLAGSTDTQYF	TGTGCCAGCAGCCAACTAGCGGGAAGTACAGATACGCAGTATTTT
TRBV7-2	NA	NA	TRBJ1-3	CASSSTGFGNTIYF	TGTGCCAGCAGCTCTACAGGGTTCGGAAACACCATATATTTT
TRBV11-2	TRBD1	NA	TRBJ2-7	CASSLKLGELGQGAYEQYF	TGTGCCAGCAGCTTAAAATTAGGGGAGTTGGGACAGGGGGCCTACGAGCAGTACTTC
TRBV9	NA	NA	TRBJ2-1	CASSVGGSYNEQFF	TGTGCCAGCAGCGTAGGCGGGTCCTACAATGAGCAGTTCTTC
TRBV19	NA	NA	TRBJ1-1	CASSPLTGVNTEAFF	TGTGCCAGTAGTCCGCTGACAGGAGTGAACACTGAAGCTTTCTTT
TRBV7-2	NA	few	TRBJ1-3	CASSWGTSGNTIYF	TGTGCCAGCAGCTGGGGGACCTCTGGAAACACCATATATTTT
TRBV13	NA	NA	TRBJ2-1	CASSLEDRGNEQFF	TGTGCCAGCAGCTTAGAGGACAGAGGGAATGAGCAGTTCTTC
TRBV10-3	NA	NA	TRBJ2-5	CAIRGRIQETQYF	TGTGCCATCAGGGGACGGATCCAAGAGACCCAGTACTTC
TRBV29-1	TRBD1	NA	TRBJ2-3	CSVSTGTGSVNTQYF	TGCAGCGTTTCAACCGGGACAGGGTCGGTCAATACGCAGTATTTT
TRBV14	NA	NA	TRBJ1-5	CASSQEAGGGQPQHF	TGTGCCAGCAGCCAAGAAGCGGGGGGCGGACAGCCCCAGCATTTT
TRBV6-1	NA	NA	TRBJ1-2	CASSWAGGYTF	TGTGCCAGCAGCTGGGCGGGAGGCTACACCTTC
TRBV5-8	NA	once	TRBJ2-7	CASSSAEFSYEQYF	TGTGCCAGCAGCTCCGCAGAATTCTCCTACGAGCAGTACTTC
TRBV19	TRBD2	NA	TRBJ2-1	CASSIELAGNYNEQFF	TGTGCCAGTAGTATAGAACTAGCGGGAAACTACAATGAGCAGTTCTTC
TRBV30	NA	NA	TRBJ2-1	CACPTNNEQFF	TGTGCCTGCCCCACCAACAATGAGCAGTTCTTC
TRBV2	NA	NA	TRBJ1-1	CASIGEGYTEAFF	TGTGCCAGCATCGGGGAAGGGTACACTGAAGCTTTCTTT
TRBV18	TRBD1	once	TRBJ1-5	CASSRQGALNQPQHF	TGTGCCAGCTCACGACAGGGGGCCCTGAATCAGCCCCAGCATTTT
TRBV29-1	NA	NA	TRBJ1-5	CSVLVGEWGQPQHF	TGCAGCGTCCTTGTAGGGGAATGGGGTCAGCCCCAGCATTTT